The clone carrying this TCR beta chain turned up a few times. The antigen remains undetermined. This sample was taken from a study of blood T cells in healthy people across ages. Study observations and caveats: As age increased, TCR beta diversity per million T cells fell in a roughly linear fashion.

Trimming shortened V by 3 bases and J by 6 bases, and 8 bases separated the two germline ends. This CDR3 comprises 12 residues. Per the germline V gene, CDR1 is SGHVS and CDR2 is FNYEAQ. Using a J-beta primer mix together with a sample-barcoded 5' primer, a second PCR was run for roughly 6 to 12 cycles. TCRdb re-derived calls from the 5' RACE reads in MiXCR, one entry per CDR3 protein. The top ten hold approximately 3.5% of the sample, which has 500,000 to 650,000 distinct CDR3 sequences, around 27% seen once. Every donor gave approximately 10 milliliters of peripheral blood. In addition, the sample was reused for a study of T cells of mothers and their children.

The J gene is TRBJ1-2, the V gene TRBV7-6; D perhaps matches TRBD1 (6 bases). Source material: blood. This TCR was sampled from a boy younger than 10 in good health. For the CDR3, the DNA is TGTGCCAGCAGCTTGTACAGGGATGGCTACACCTTC. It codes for CASSLYRDGYTF.